This T cell receptor (beta chain) appears in the sequencing data of a study of blood T cell repertoires in COVID-19. Across the study: The United States, Italy and Spain provided the acute and convalescent COVID-19 samples. PBMCs, B-cell-depleted T cells, or T cells provided the cDNA or gDNA that made up the material.

Original methodology: Cell counts per sample came from amplifying reference gene primers. Profiled with immunoSEQ multiplex PCR; TCRdb holds only in-frame clones, not every one. The D gene and trimming were derived from the DNA, and the V and J assignments and clone size from that table. The sample contains 65,000 to 95,000 clones, 85% of which appear only once. This clonotype originated in a man older than 75 with active or convalescent COVID-19. The sample comprised peripheral blood.

Here the CDR3 DNA reads TGTGCCAGCAGTTCTGCGGGGAGCTACAATGAGCAGTTCTTC. Translating it yields CASSSAGSYNEQFF. The gene calls are TRBV6-5 and TRBJ2-1, with D possibly being TRBD2 (6 bases). Trimming cost V 4 bases and J 3 bases, with 10 bases left between them. The CDR3 totals 14 residues. Germline V lookup: CDR1 MNHEY, CDR2 SVGAGI.